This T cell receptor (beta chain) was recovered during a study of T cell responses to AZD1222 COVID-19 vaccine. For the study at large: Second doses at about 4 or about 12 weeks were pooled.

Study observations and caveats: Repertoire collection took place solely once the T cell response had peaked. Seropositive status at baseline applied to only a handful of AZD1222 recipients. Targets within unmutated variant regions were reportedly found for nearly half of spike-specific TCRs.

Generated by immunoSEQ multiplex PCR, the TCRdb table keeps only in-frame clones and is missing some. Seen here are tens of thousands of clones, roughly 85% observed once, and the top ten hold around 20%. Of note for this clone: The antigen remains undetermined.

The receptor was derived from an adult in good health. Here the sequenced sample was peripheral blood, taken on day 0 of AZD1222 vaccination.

The CDR3 sequence: CASSPPGAGTASYNEQFF. The CDR3 nucleotides are TGTGCCAGCAGCCCACCCGGGGCAGGGACAGCCTCCTACAATGAGCAGTTCTTC. The rearrangement joins TRBV9 to TRBJ2-1; 7 nucleotides align to TRBD1. The CDR3 length is 18 residues. The ends lost 4 bases at V and 0 bases at J; junction bases unmatched: 13. The germline gives CDR1 SGDLS, CDR2 YYNGEE.